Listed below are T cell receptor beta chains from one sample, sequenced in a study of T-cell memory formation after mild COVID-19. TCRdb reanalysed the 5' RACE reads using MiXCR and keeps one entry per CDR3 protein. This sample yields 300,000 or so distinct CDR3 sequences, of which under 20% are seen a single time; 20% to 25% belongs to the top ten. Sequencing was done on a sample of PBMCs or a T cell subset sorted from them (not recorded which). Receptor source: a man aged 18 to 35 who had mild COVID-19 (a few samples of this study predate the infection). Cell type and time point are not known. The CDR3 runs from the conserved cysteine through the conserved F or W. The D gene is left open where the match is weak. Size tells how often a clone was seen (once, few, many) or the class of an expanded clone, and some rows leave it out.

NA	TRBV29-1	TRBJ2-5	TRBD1	TGCAGCGTGAAACAGGGGTTGCGGGAGACCCAGTACTTC	CSVKQGLRETQYF
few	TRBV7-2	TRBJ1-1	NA	TGTGCCAGCATCAGCGCTTTAAGGAACACTGAAGCTTTCTTT	CASISALRNTEAFF
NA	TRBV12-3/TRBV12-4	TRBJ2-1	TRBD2	TGTGCCAGCACCCTTTGGGTTAGCGGGGGGGGAAATGAGCAGTTCTTC	CASTLWVSGGGNEQFF
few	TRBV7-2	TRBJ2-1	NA	TGTGCCAGCAGCTTAGTCGCGGGGCTGTACAATGAGCAGTTCTTC	CASSLVAGLYNEQFF
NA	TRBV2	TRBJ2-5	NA	TGTGCCAGCAGTGAAAGGATTGAGACCCAGTACTTC	CASSERIETQYF
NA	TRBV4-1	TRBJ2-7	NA	TGCGCCAGCAGCCATTCGGTGCGGGAGCAGTACTTC	CASSHSVREQYF
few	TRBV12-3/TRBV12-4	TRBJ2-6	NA	TGTGCCAGCATGCCCCAGTCCGCGGGGGGGGCCAACGTCCTGACTTTC	CASMPQSAGGANVLTF
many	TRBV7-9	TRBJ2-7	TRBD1	TGTGCCAGCAGTTCAAAGACAGGGAGAAACTACGAGCAGTACTTC	CASSSKTGRNYEQYF
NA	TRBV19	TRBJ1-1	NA	TGTGCCAGTATTCCTCAAGGGCTGCGGGGGACTGAAGCTTTCTTT	CASIPQGLRGTEAFF
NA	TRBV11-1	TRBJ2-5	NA	TGTGCCAGCACGGGGATGGAGGAGACCCAGTACTTC	CASTGMEETQYF
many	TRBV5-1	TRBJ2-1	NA	TGCGCCAGCAGCTTGGAGGGGTATGAGCAGTTCTTC	CASSLEGYEQFF
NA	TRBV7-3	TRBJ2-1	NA	TGTGCCAGCAGCCCGGACTACTACAATGAGCAGTTCTTC	CASSPDYYNEQFF
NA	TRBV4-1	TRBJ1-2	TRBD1	TGCGCCAGCAGCCAAGTCGGCAGGGGGGTCAACCATGGCTACACCTTC	CASSQVGRGVNHGYTF
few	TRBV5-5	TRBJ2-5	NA	TGTGCCAGCACCTTTCCTCCTGGGCCCACAGAGACCCAGTACTTC	CASTFPPGPTETQYF
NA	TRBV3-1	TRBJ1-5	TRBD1	TGTGCCAGCAGCCAAGTGGGGGGACAGGGACCCTCTTGGCCCCAGCATTTT	CASSQVGGQGPSWPQHF
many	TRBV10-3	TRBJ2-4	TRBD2	TGTGCCACGGGACTAGACCTCGCCGGGGGGATTCAGTACTTC	CATGLDLAGGIQYF
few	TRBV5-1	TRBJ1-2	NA	TGCGCCAGCAGCTTGATTTGGCAGGGACGAGCTAACTATGGCTACACCTTC	CASSLIWQGRANYGYTF
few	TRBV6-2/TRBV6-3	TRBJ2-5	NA	TGTGCCAGCAGTCAAATCGGTGGGGTTATGGAGGCCCAGTACTTC	CASSQIGGVMEAQYF
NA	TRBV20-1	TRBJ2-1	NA	TGCAGTGCTAGAGATCCCGCAGGATCTAATGAGCAGTTCTTC	CSARDPAGSNEQFF
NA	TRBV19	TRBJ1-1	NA	TGTGCCAGTAGTATAGACAAACGTCGGATACAGGCTTTCTTT	CASSIDKRRIQAFF
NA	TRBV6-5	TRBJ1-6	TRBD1	TGTGCCAGCAGTTACGGGACAGGACCTAATTCACCCCTCCACTTT	CASSYGTGPNSPLHF
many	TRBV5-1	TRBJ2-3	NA	TGCGCCAGCAGCCCGCTGACAGGGACTGGGGCAGATACGCAGTATTTT	CASSPLTGTGADTQYF
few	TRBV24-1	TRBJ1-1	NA	TGTGCCACCAGTGATTCCAACACAGTTGAAGCTTTCTTT	CATSDSNTVEAFF
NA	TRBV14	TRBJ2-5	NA	TGTGCCAGCAGCCAGGAGGGGGCATTGGCGAAGACCCAGTACTTC	CASSQEGALAKTQYF
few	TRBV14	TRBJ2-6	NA	TGTGCCAGCAGCCCCCTGGAAGCCAGCTCTGGGGCCAACGTCCTGACTTTC	CASSPLEASSGANVLTF
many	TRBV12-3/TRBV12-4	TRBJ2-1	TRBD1	TGTGCCAGCAGTCCGACAGGGGGCGCCTACAATGAGCAGTTCTTC	CASSPTGGAYNEQFF
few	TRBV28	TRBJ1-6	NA	TGTGCCAGCAGTCCTACAGGGTCCTCCTATAATTCACCCCTCCACTTT	CASSPTGSSYNSPLHF
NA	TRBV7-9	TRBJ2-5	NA	TGTGCCAGCAGCGCACGGGAAAGAGGGACCCAGTACTTC	CASSARERGTQYF
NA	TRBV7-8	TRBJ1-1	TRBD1	TGTGCCAGCAGCTTAAGTCAGGGGACAGGGGCCACTGAAGCTTTCTTT	CASSLSQGTGATEAFF
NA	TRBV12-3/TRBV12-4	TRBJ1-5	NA	TGTGCCAGCAGTCCTCAGGGGTTCGGTCAGCCCCAGCATTTT	CASSPQGFGQPQHF
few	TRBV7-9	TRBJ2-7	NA	TGTGCCAGCAGCTTAGTTCGTTGGCCCTACGAGCAGTACTTC	CASSLVRWPYEQYF
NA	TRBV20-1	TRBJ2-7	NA	TGCAGTGCCCACCTCGAACTAGCCCCCCGGGAGCAGTACTTC	CSAHLELAPREQYF
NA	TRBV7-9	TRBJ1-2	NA	TGTGCCAGCAGCCCAAACGGGCAGGCTTTCACCTTC	CASSPNGQAFTF
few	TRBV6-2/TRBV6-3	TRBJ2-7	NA	TGTGCCATTCAGACTCGAAAGGACGAGCAGTACTTC	CAIQTRKDEQYF
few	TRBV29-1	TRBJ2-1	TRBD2	TGCAGCGTTGAAGGTGCGGCTAGCGGGAACAATGAGCAGTTCTTC	CSVEGAASGNNEQFF
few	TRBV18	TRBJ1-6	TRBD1	TGTGCCAGCTCAAGACAGGGCTCGGATTCACCCCTCCACTTT	CASSRQGSDSPLHF
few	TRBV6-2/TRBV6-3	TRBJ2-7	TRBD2	TGTGCCAGCAGCCACCGGGACTACGCCTACGAGCAGTACTTC	CASSHRDYAYEQYF
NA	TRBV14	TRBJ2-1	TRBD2	TGTGCCAGCAGCGTACTAGCGGGGGGAAACAATGAGCAGTTCTTC	CASSVLAGGNNEQFF
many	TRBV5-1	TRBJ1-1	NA	TGCGCCAGCAGCTTGCTGGCCTACACTGAAGCTTTCTTT	CASSLLAYTEAFF
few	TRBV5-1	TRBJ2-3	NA	TGCGCCAGCAGCAATACAGGGCTGGGGGATACGCAGTATTTT	CASSNTGLGDTQYF
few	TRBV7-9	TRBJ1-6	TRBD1	TGTGCCAGCAGCGGGAAGGGACAGGCCTATAATTCACCCCTCCACTTT	CASSGKGQAYNSPLHF
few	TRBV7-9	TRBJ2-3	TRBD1	TGTGCCAGCAGCTTAGACGGACAGGGAACAGATACGCAGTATTTT	CASSLDGQGTDTQYF
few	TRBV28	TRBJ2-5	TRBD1	TGTGCCAGCAGTTTGCAGACAGGGGGGGTAACGTCCCAGTACTTC	CASSLQTGGVTSQYF
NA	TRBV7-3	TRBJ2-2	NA	TGTGCCAGCAGGAAAGACAGGAACACCGGGGAGCTGTTTTTT	CASRKDRNTGELFF
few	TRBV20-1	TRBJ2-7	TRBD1	TGCAGTGCAGGGGACAGACCGGCCTACGAGCAGTACTTC	CSAGDRPAYEQYF
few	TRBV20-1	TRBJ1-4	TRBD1	TGCAGTGCACCGCCTTCGGGACAGGGGGCAACTAATGAAAAACTGTTTTTT	CSAPPSGQGATNEKLFF